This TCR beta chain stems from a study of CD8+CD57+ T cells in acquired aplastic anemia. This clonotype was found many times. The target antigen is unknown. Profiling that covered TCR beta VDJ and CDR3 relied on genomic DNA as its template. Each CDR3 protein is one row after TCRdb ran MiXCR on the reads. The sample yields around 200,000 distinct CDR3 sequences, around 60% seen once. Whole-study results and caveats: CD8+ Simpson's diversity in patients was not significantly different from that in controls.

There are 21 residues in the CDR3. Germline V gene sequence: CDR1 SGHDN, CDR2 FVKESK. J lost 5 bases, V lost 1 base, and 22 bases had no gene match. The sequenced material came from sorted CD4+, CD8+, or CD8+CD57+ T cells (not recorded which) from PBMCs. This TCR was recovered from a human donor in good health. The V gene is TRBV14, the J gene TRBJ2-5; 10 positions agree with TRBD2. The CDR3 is CASSQVGSGRSYFSGLETQYF. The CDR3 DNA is TGTGCCAGCAGCCAAGTAGGTAGCGGGAGGTCGTATTTCAGTGGATTGGAGACCCAGTACTTC.